The 14 T cell receptor beta chains below come from one sample, sequenced in a study of CD8+CD57+ T cells in acquired aplastic anemia. According to the study, genomic DNA was the template for TCR beta VDJ and CDR3 profiling. MiXCR, run by TCRdb on the reads, gives a single entry per CDR3 protein. Of around 180,000 distinct CDR3 sequences detected, less than 65% appear once; the ten largest clones hold about half. Sequencing was carried out using sorted CD4+, CD8+, or CD8+CD57+ T cells (not recorded which) from PBMCs. The receptors stem from a human donor with severe aplastic anemia or a healthy control (not recorded which).

This chain uses TRBV20-1 with TRBJ2-3, with 10 bases lining up with TRBD2. V dropped 3 bases and J dropped 0; count of bases not matched to a gene: 6. The CDR3 has 16 amino acids. The germline CDR1 and CDR2 sequences are DFQATT and SNEGSKA (reference sequence). CDR3 in DNA: TGCAGTGCTAGCTCTTGGACTAGCGGTAGCACAGATACGCAGTATTTT. Encoded protein: CSASSWTSGSTDTQYF.

CDR3 in DNA: TGTGCCACCAGTGATAATATCGACACCATATATTTT. It yields the protein CATSDNIDTIYF. The chain combines TRBV24-1 with TRBJ1-3; D ambiguous. The CDR3 is 12 amino acids. Germline V gives CDR1 KGHDR, CDR2 SFDVKD. V was pared by 3 bases and J by 8 bases, with 7 bases between.

The chain links TRBV6-5 to TRBJ1-1; no clear D. The V end was cut by 0 bases, the J end by 3 bases, with 8 bases between. Germline V gene data show CDR1 as MNHEY and CDR2 as SVGAGI. This CDR3 has 14 amino acids. The CDR3 spells CASSYSFQDTEAFF. The CDR3 nucleotides are TGTGCCAGCAGTTACTCGTTCCAGGACACTGAAGCTTTCTTT.

The chain combines TRBV9 with TRBJ2-7; 7 bases fit TRBD1. This CDR3 comprises 17 residues. CDR1 is SGDLS and CDR2 is YYNGEE in the germline V gene. V gave up 3 bases and J gave up 2 bases; unmatched junction bases: 14. The CDR3 loop is CASSAPEAGTVTYEQYF. The CDR3 coding sequence is TGTGCCAGCAGCGCACCCGAAGCCGGGACAGTTACCTACGAGCAGTACTTC.

This clonotype was seen more than once but under ten times. The chain couples TRBV20-1 to TRBJ1-6; maybe TRBD1 (6 bases). The CDR3 has 14 amino acids. Trimming took off 3 bases at V and 9 bases at J, with 15 bases between the two ends. In germline, CDR1 is DFQATT, CDR2 SNEGSKA (reference sequence). The CDR3 reads CSASLIQGASPLHF. CDR3 bases: TGCAGTGCTAGCCTTATACAGGGAGCTTCACCCCTCCACTTT.

The chain couples TRBV7-9 to TRBJ2-7; D possibly corresponds to TRBD2 (7 bases). Trimming removed 10 bases at V and 2 bases at J, with 15 bases between. The CDR3 is 13 amino acids. CDR1 and CDR2 (germline): SEHNR, FQNEAQ (reference sequence). CDR3 region: CATQTGGPYEQYF. As DNA, the CDR3 is TGTGCCACACAGACGGGGGGCCCCTACGAGCAGTACTTC. Together with reference TRBV7-9 and TRBJ2-7, the CDR3 gives the full variable domain: DTGVSQNPRHKITKRGQNVTFRCDPISEHNRLYWYRQTLGQGPEFLTYFQNEAQLEKSRLLSDRFSAERPKGSFSTLEIQRTEQGDSAMYLCATQTGGPYEQYFGPGTRLTVT.

This chain's CDR3 is CASSPQGQGTNEQFF. Written as DNA, the CDR3 is TGTGCCAGCAGCCCTCAAGGACAGGGAACCAATGAGCAGTTCTTC. This chain joins TRBV11-2 and TRBJ2-1, with TRBD1 matching over 8 bases. Germline V gene data show CDR1 as SGHAT and CDR2 as FQNNGV. CDR3 length equals 15 residues. Losses at the gene ends were 5 bases for V and 6 bases for J; bases not matched to a gene: 9. The variable domain in full, completed from reference TRBV11-2 and TRBJ2-1, reads EAGVAQSPRYKIIEKRQSVAFWCNPISGHATLYWYQQILGQGPKLLIQFQNNGVVDDSQLPKDRFSAERLKGVDSTLKIQPAKLEDSAVYLCASSPQGQGTNEQFFGPGTRLTVL.

In its sample, this clonotype was seen many times. The missing conserved phenylalanine or tryptophan at the end of this CDR3 makes a read error likely. CDR3 loop: CASSFAQEGPEQYL. CDR3 coding DNA: TGTGCCAGCAGCTTCGCACAGGAAGGGCCCGAGCAGTACCTC. This chain connects TRBV7-6 to TRBJ2-7, with D possibly being TRBD1 (5 bases). The CDR3 length is 14 residues. CDR1 and CDR2 from the germline V gene are SGHVS and FNYEAQ. Trimming pared 3 bases from V and 6 bases from J, leaving 15 bases between.

V and J are TRBV29-1 and TRBJ1-1; D is perhaps TRBD1 (5 bases). Germline CDR1 reads SQVTM; CDR2 reads ANQGSEA. There are 15 residues in the CDR3. Trimming took off 5 bases at V and 2 bases at J, with 18 bases between the two ends. The CDR3 nucleotides are TGCAGCGTTCTATTATTCGGGACGATCAACACTGAAGCTTTCTTT. Its translation is CSVLLFGTINTEAFF.

In this sample, this clonotype turned up once. The J gene is TRBJ1-5, the V gene TRBV19; D remains unclear. The germline V gene encodes CDR1 LNHDA and CDR2 SQIVND (reference sequence). The V end was cut by 3 bases, the J end by 7 bases, with 13 bases between. CDR3 length equals 14 residues. The CDR3 DNA is TGTGCCAGTAGTATGAATAGGGCGGGACAGCCCCAGCATTTT. Protein product: CASSMNRAGQPQHF.

The gene calls are TRBV2 and TRBJ1-5; the D gene is possibly TRBD1 (5 bases). Germline CDR1 is SNHLY and CDR2 is FYNNEI. The ends were cut back, 11 bases at V and 4 bases at J, with 15 bases in the middle. The CDR3 covers 13 residues. DNA of the CDR3: TGTGCCGGAGGGACTTTTCCGAATCAGCCCCAGCATTTT. Amino acids: CAGGTFPNQPQHF. Full variable domain (rest looked up from reference TRBV2 and TRBJ1-5): EPEVTQTPSHQVTQMGQEVILRCVPISNHLYFYWYRQILGQKVEFLVSFYNNEISEKSEIFDDQFSVERPDGSNFTLKIRSTKLEDSAMYFCAGGTFPNQPQHFGDGTRLSIL.

The V gene is TRBV7-2, the J gene TRBJ2-2; unclear D gene. The CDR3 spans 13 residues. CDR1 SGHTA and CDR2 FQGNSA come from the germline V gene. Trimming cost V 4 bases and J 5 bases, with 8 bases left between them. CDR3 nucleotides: TGTGCCAGCAGCTCATTAAAAACCGGGGAGCTGTTTTTT. Amino acid sequence: CASSSLKTGELFF.

This clonotype appeared a few times. The V gene is TRBV7-8, the J gene TRBJ2-7, with TRBD2 matching 8 bases. This CDR3 region has 15 residues. Trimming cost V 5 bases and J 1 base; bases outside gene matches: 7. Per germline, CDR1 SGHVS and CDR2 FQNEAQ. CDR3 amino acids: CASSPYGGASYEQYF. The CDR3 DNA follows: TGTGCCAGCAGCCCATACGGGGGGGCGTCCTACGAGCAGTACTTC.

This clonotype was seen only once. J is TRBJ2-7 and V is TRBV29-1, with 10 bases matching TRBD1. Germline CDR1 SQVTM, CDR2 ANQGSEA. V gave up 8 bases and J gave up 5 bases; unmatched junction bases: 6. The CDR3 is 12 amino acids. The CDR3 region is CSIGTGVDEQYF. The DNA for the CDR3 is TGCAGCATAGGGACAGGGGTCGACGAGCAGTACTTC.